The rows below give T cell receptor beta chains drawn from one sample of a study of T cell responses to AZD1222 COVID-19 vaccine. Only in-frame clones appear in the TCRdb table, and some are missing; sequencing was by immunoSEQ multiplex PCR. The profile shows over 120,000 clones, 80% to 90% of them singletons. The sequencing used peripheral blood, collected on day 0 of AZD1222 vaccination. These receptor sequences come from an adult in good health. Each CDR3 is given with its conserved first and last residue. D genes are given only for firm matches. Only part of the rows carry a size: once, few, many, or a class if the clone is expanded.

v_call	d_call	clone_size	j_call	cdr3_aa	cdr3_nt
TRBV27	TRBD2	NA	TRBJ2-7	CASSSRVGQAGVTYEQYF	TGTGCCAGCAGTTCAAGGGTGGGTCAAGCGGGGGTTACCTACGAGCAGTACTTC
TRBV14	NA	NA	TRBJ1-3	CASSQGNIEVGTGLSGNTIYF	TGTGCCAGCAGCCAAGGGAATATTGAGGTCGGCACGGGGCTGTCTGGAAACACCATATATTTT
TRBV5-1	TRBD1	once	TRBJ2-2	CASRDRDRDGGELFF	TGCGCCAGCAGGGACAGGGACCGGGACGGCGGGGAGCTGTTTTTT
TRBV7-9	TRBD2	NA	TRBJ2-3	CASSLEWNSGTDTQYF	TGTGCCAGCAGCTTAGAATGGAATAGCGGGACAGATACGCAGTATTTT
TRBV7-9	TRBD1	NA	TRBJ1-1	CASGPTRGQNTEAFF	TGTGCCAGCGGACCAACCAGGGGGCAGAACACTGAAGCTTTCTTT
TRBV7-9	TRBD1	NA	TRBJ1-4	CASSLGLRDRAEKLFF	TGTGCCAGCAGCTTAGGCCTCCGGGACAGGGCTGAAAAACTGTTTTTT
TRBV30	NA	NA	TRBJ1-5	CAWGGLAGSANQPQHF	TGTGCCTGGGGCGGCCTGGCGGGGAGTGCAAATCAGCCCCAGCATTTT
TRBV5-1	NA	NA	TRBJ2-2	CASSSPQNTGELFF	TGCGCCAGCAGCTCCCCCCAGAACACCGGGGAGCTGTTTTTT
TRBV6-2/TRBV6-3	TRBD2	NA	TRBJ2-1	CASSFILAGGRTNEQFF	TGTGCCAGCAGCTTCATCCTAGCGGGGGGTCGAACGAATGAGCAGTTCTTC
TRBV6-5	NA	NA	TRBJ1-5	CASTVPPSNQPQHF	TGTGCCAGCACGGTCCCCCCCTCTAATCAGCCCCAGCATTTT
TRBV5-1	TRBD2	NA	TRBJ2-1	CASSPGYGAGGGDEQFF	TGCGCCAGCAGCCCAGGATACGGCGCGGGAGGAGGGGATGAGCAGTTCTTC
TRBV11-2	NA	NA	TRBJ2-1	CASSLATSRQFF	TGTGCCAGCAGCTTAGCTACTAGTCGGCAGTTCTTC
TRBV19	NA	NA	TRBJ1-1	CASSLLYRTEAFF	TGTGCCAGTAGCCTCCTATACCGCACTGAAGCTTTCTTT
TRBV5-1	NA	NA	TRBJ1-1	CASSLGSGNTEAFF	TGCGCCAGCAGCTTGGGTTCAGGGAACACTGAAGCTTTCTTT
TRBV18	TRBD2	NA	TRBJ2-1	CASSPSLAGGGGEQFF	TGTGCCAGCTCACCATCTCTAGCGGGAGGAGGGGGCGAGCAGTTCTTC
TRBV27	NA	NA	TRBJ1-2	CASSLGQGPLYGYTF	TGTGCCAGCAGTTTAGGTCAGGGCCCCTTATATGGCTACACCTTC
TRBV7-3	NA	NA	TRBJ1-4	CASSALNEKLFF	TGTGCCAGCAGCGCTCTTAATGAAAAACTGTTTTTT
TRBV9	NA	NA	TRBJ1-1	CASSVEGRLDTEAFF	TGTGCCAGCAGCGTCGAGGGGAGATTGGACACTGAAGCTTTCTTT
TRBV19	NA	NA	TRBJ1-1	CASSILRLAGKNTEAFF	TGTGCCAGTAGTATCCTCCGGTTGGCAGGCAAGAACACTGAAGCTTTCTTT
TRBV4-1	NA	NA	TRBJ1-1	CASSPPGGKAFF	TGCGCCAGCAGCCCCCCCGGGGGGAAAGCTTTCTTT
TRBV4-2	TRBD1	NA	TRBJ1-1	CASSQGQGGTEAFF	TGTGCCAGCAGCCAAGGACAGGGGGGCACTGAAGCTTTCTTT
TRBV7-9	NA	NA	TRBJ1-4	CASSFGPTGRGEKLFF	TGTGCCAGCAGCTTTGGCCCCACAGGGAGGGGTGAAAAACTGTTTTTT
TRBV5-1	TRBD2	once	TRBJ2-7	CASSFSGLTQSGYEQYF	TGCGCCAGCAGCTTCTCGGGACTAACACAATCTGGCTACGAGCAGTACTTC
TRBV9	NA	NA	TRBJ1-3	CASSGTLVEVHF	TGTGCCAGCAGCGGGACACTCGTAGAGGTTCACTTT
TRBV28	TRBD1	NA	TRBJ1-4	CASSFHQGAREKLFF	TGTGCCAGCAGTTTCCATCAGGGGGCGCGTGAAAAACTGTTTTTT
TRBV19	NA	NA	TRBJ1-3	CASSVDRRRTGNTIYF	TGTGCCAGTAGTGTCGATCGCAGGAGAACTGGAAACACCATATATTTT
TRBV6-5	NA	NA	TRBJ1-1	CASRNTEAFF	TGTGCCAGCAGGAACACTGAAGCTTTCTTT
TRBV6-5	NA	NA	TRBJ2-2	CATRSGGDSPF	TGTGCCACGAGATCGGGGGGGGACAGTCCTTTT
TRBV7-9	NA	NA	TRBJ1-4	CASSPGLATEKLFF	TGTGCCAGCAGCCCCGGTCTCGCCACGGAAAAACTGTTTTTT
TRBV5-1	NA	once	TRBJ2-7	CASSFTGSISYEQYF	TGCGCCAGCAGCTTTACAGGGTCCATCTCCTACGAGCAGTACTTC
TRBV7-2	TRBD1	NA	TRBJ1-2	CASSARQGNYGYTF	TGTGCCAGCAGCGCCCGACAGGGGAACTATGGCTACACCTTC
TRBV6-6	NA	NA	TRBJ1-4	CASSRGTNEKLFF	TGTGCCAGTTCGCGGGGGACTAATGAAAAACTGTTTTTT
TRBV19	NA	once	TRBJ1-2	CASTDPRDRYGYTF	TGTGCCAGTACTGACCCCAGGGACCGCTATGGCTACACCTTC
TRBV6-5	NA	NA	TRBJ1-1	CASRLPDLSEAFF	TGTGCCAGCAGACTACCGGACCTATCTGAAGCTTTCTTT
TRBV5-6	TRBD1	NA	TRBJ2-7	CASSLGFGTGGQGEQYF	TGTGCCAGCAGCTTGGGATTTGGGACAGGGGGCCAGGGCGAGCAGTACTTC
TRBV27	TRBD2	NA	TRBJ2-7	CASIDSAGVSYEQYF	TGTGCCAGCATAGACTCGGCGGGGGTTTCCTACGAGCAGTACTTC
TRBV7-8	NA	NA	TRBJ1-5	CASSVRDWGNQPQHF	TGTGCCAGCAGCGTCCGGGACTGGGGCAATCAGCCCCAGCATTTT
TRBV6-1	TRBD2	medium-sized	TRBJ2-3	CASSELAGGPDTQYF	TGTGCCAGCAGTGAACTAGCGGGAGGGCCAGATACGCAGTATTTT
TRBV2	TRBD1	NA	TRBJ1-5	CASRETGVYQPQHF	TGTGCCAGCAGGGAGACAGGGGTGTATCAGCCCCAGCATTTT
TRBV19	NA	NA	TRBJ1-1	CASSMMGPEAFF	TGTGCCAGTAGTATGATGGGGCCTGAAGCTTTCTTT
TRBV7-7	TRBD1	NA	TRBJ2-2	CASSLTGVRDTGELFF	TGTGCTAGCAGCTTAACAGGGGTGCGGGACACCGGGGAGCTGTTTTTT
TRBV7-2	TRBD2	NA	TRBJ2-2	CASSLLGLALTGELFF	TGTGCCAGCAGCTTACTGGGACTAGCGCTAACCGGGGAGCTGTTTTTT
TRBV5-8	NA	NA	TRBJ1-2	CASRRGGWLPF	TGTGCCAGCAGGCGGGGCGGTTGGCTACCCTTC
TRBV2	NA	NA	TRBJ1-2	CASSELRTGNNYGYTF	TGTGCCAGCAGTGAATTGAGGACCGGGAATAACTATGGCTACACCTTC
TRBV6-1	NA	NA	TRBJ2-1	CASSEQRYPSYNEQFF	TGTGCCAGCAGTGAACAGCGGTACCCCTCCTACAATGAGCAGTTCTTC
TRBV19	TRBD1	NA	TRBJ2-7	CASSNEGTATYEQYF	TGTGCCAGTAGTAACGAAGGGACAGCCACCTACGAGCAGTACTTC
TRBV27	NA	NA	TRBJ2-7	CASRPLAASSYEQYF	TGTGCCAGCAGGCCCCTGGCGGCTAGCTCCTACGAGCAGTACTTC
TRBV28	TRBD1	NA	TRBJ1-2	CASTTGIGYTF	TGTGCCAGCACGACAGGGATTGGCTACACCTTC
TRBV2	NA	few	TRBJ1-2	CASSERGGIYGYTF	TGTGCCAGCAGTGAAAGGGGGGGTATCTATGGCTACACCTTC
TRBV7-2	NA	NA	TRBJ1-5	CASSLEGLSNQPQHF	TGTGCCAGCAGCCTTGAGGGGTTGAGCAATCAGCCCCAGCATTTT
TRBV2	NA	NA	TRBJ1-6	CASKSESSYNSPLHF	TGTGCCAGCAAGTCGGAGAGCTCCTATAATTCACCCCTCCACTTT
TRBV25-1	NA	once	TRBJ1-2	CASSESPPYGYTF	TGTGCCAGCAGTGAATCCCCCCCGTATGGCTACACCTTC
TRBV4-1	TRBD1	NA	TRBJ1-1	CASRDRGGYGAEAFF	TGCGCCAGCAGAGACAGGGGTGGGTACGGCGCTGAAGCTTTCTTT
TRBV2	NA	NA	TRBJ1-4	CAAGKGGGGNEKLFF	TGTGCCGCAGGTAAAGGCGGAGGAGGGAATGAAAAACTGTTTTTT
TRBV5-4	NA	NA	TRBJ2-7	CASSLGGRGASEQYF	TGTGCCAGCAGCTTGGGAGGGAGGGGGGCCTCGGAGCAGTACTTC
TRBV12-5	NA	NA	TRBJ2-3	CASGFRDFTQYF	TGTGCTAGTGGTTTCAGGGACTTTACGCAGTATTTT
TRBV5-1	NA	NA	TRBJ1-4	CASSARSPPGNELFF	TGCGCCAGCAGTGCGAGATCACCACCGGGAAATGAACTGTTTTTT
TRBV4-1	NA	NA	TRBJ2-4	CASSQDVGRNIQYF	TGCGCCAGCAGCCAAGACGTCGGCAGAAACATTCAGTACTTC
TRBV9	NA	few	TRBJ2-7	CAVKPTGCYEQYF	TGTGCCGTTAAACCTACAGGGTGCTACGAGCAGTACTTC
TRBV7-9	NA	NA	TRBJ2-1	CASGGGERSSYNEQFF	TGTGCCAGCGGCGGGGGCGAGCGGAGCTCCTACAATGAGCAGTTCTTC